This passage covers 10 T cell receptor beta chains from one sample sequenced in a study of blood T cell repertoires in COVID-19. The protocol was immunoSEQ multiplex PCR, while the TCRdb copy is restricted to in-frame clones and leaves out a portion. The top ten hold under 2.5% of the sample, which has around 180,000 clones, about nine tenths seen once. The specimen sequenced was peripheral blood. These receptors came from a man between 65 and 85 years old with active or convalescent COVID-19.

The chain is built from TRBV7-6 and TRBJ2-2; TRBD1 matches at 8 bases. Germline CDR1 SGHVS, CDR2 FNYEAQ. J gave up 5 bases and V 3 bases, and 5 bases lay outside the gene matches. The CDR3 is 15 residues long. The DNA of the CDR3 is TGTGCCAGCAGCTTCGGACAGGGACCAACCGGGGAGCTGTTTTTT. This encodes CASSFGQGPTGELFF.

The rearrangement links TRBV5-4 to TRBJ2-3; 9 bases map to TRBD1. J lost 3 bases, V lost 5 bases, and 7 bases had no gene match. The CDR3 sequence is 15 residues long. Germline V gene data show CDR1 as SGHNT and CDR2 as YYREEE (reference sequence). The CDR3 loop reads CASSPGTGLTDTQYF. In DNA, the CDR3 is TGTGCCAGCAGTCCCGGGACAGGGCTTACAGATACGCAGTATTTT.

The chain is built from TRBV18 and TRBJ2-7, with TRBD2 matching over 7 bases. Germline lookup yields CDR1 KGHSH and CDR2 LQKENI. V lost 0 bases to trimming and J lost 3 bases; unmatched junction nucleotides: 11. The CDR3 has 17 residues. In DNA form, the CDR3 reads TGTGCCAGCTCACCACCGCGGAGTGGGGGAGGGAACTACGAGCAGTACTTC. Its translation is CASSPPRSGGGNYEQYF.

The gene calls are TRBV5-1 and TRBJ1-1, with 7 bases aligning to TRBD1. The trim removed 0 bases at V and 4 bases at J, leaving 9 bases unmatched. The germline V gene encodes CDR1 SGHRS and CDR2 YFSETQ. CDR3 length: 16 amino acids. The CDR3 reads CASSLDPLGTATEAFF. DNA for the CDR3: TGCGCCAGCAGCTTGGACCCACTAGGGACAGCCACTGAAGCTTTCTTT.

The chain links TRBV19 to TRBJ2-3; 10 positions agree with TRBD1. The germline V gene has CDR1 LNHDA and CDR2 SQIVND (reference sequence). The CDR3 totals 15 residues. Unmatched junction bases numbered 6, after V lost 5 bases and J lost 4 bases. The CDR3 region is CASSPGTGVADTQYF. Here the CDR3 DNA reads TGTGCCAGTAGTCCCGGGACAGGGGTTGCAGATACGCAGTATTTT.

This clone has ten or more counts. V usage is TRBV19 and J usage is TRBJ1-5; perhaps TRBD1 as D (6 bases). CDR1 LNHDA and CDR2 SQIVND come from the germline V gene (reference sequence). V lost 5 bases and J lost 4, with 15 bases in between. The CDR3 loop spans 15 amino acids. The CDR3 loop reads CASSADRMPNQPQHF. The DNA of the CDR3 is TGTGCCAGTAGTGCAGACAGGATGCCTAATCAGCCCCAGCATTTT.

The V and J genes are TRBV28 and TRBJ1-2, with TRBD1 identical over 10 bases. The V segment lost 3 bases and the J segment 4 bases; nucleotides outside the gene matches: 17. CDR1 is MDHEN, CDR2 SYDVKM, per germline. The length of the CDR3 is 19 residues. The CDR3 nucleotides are TGTGCCAGCAGTTTGGCAATCGGGACAGGGGCTAATTCGCTCTATGGCTACACCTTC. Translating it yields CASSLAIGTGANSLYGYTF.

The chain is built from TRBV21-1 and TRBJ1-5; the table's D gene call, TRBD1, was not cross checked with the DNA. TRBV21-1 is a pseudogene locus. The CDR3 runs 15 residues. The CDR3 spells CASSKEAWGPQPQHF. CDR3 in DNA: TGTGCCAGCAGCAAAGAGGCTTGGGGGCCCCAGCCCCAGCATTTT.

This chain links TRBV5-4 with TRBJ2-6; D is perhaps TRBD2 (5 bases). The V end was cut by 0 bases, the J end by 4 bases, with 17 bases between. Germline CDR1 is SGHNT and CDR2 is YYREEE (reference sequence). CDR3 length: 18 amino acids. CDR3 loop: CASSLVGGFTWGANVLTF. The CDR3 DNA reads TGTGCCAGCAGCTTGGTAGGAGGCTTCACGTGGGGGGCCAACGTCCTGACTTTC.

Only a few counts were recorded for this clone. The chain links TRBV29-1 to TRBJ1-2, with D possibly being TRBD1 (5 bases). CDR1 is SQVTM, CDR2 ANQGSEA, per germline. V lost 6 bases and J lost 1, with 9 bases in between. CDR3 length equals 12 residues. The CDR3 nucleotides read TGCAGCGTAGGGACTGTTAACTATGGCTACACCTTC. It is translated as CSVGTVNYGYTF.